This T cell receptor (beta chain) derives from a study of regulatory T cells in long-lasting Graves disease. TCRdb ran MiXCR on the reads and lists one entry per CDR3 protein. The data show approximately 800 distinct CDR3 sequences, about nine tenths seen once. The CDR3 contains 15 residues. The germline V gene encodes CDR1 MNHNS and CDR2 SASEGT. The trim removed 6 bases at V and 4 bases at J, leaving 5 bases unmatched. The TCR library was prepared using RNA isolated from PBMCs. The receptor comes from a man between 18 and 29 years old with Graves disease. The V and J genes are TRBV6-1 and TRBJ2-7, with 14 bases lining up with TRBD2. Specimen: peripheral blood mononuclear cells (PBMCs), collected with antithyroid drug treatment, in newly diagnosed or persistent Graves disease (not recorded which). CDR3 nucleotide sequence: TGTGCCAGCAGCACCGGGACTAGCGGGAGATACGAGCAGTACTTC. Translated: CASSTGTSGRYEQYF.